The next 8 T cell receptor beta chains were all read from a single sample in a study of cytotoxic CD8 clonotypes in ibrutinib-treated CLL (dated by TCRdb to the early 2020s). Library generation was performed with the immunoSEQ multiplex PCR assay. Here the immuneACCESS table is served through TCRdb, limited to in-frame sequences with V and J called. Missing clones are a known gap in these copies; in checked studies unresolved V genes cover under half, and the rest lacks a known reason. A total of some 65,000 clones appear in this sample, 45% to 65% of them only once. The ten largest clones take up about 15% of the sample. The sample's time point label, decoded: about 11 months on ibrutinib. Here the sequenced sample was PBMCs, taken after 12 months of ibrutinib treatment. These TCRs come from a human donor with chronic lymphocytic leukemia.

The V and J genes are TRBV7-2 and TRBJ1-2; 11 positions agree with TRBD1. This CDR3 has 15 amino acids. CDR1 and CDR2 (germline): SGHTA, FQGNSA. V shed 2 bases, J shed 7 bases, and the junction held 6 bases outside the gene matches. For the CDR3, the DNA is TGTGCCAGCAGCTTATCGGGACAGGGGGTTTCTGGCTACACCTTC. Protein sequence: CASSLSGQGVSGYTF.

This clone was seen just once. The chain joins TRBV5-1 to TRBJ2-7; 8 positions match TRBD1. The CDR3 has 14 amino acids. CDR1 and CDR2 from the germline V gene are SGHRS and YFSETQ. V lost 0 bases, J lost 6 bases, and 5 bases stayed unmatched. The CDR3 sequence: CASSLAATGVEQYF. The CDR3 region has the DNA TGCGCCAGCAGCTTGGCGGCGACAGGGGTCGAGCAGTACTTC. The variable domain in full, with the rest retrieved from reference TRBV5-1 and TRBJ2-7, is KAGVTQTPRYLIKTRGQQVTLSCSPISGHRSVSWYQQTPGQGLQFLFEYFSETQRNKGNFPGRFSGRQFSNSRSEMNVSTLELGDSALYLCASSLAATGVEQYFGPGTRLTVT.

V and J are TRBV5-1 and TRBJ1-4; D may be TRBD1 (5 bases). Germline V lookup: CDR1 SGHRS, CDR2 YFSETQ. This CDR3 has 14 residues. Trimming removed 1 base from V and 7 bases from J, with 11 bases in between. The CDR3: CASSLRGTGEKLFF. CDR3 coding DNA: TGCGCCAGCAGCTTGCGAGGGACGGGTGAAAAACTGTTTTTT.

The gene calls are TRBV5-1 and TRBJ2-5; maybe TRBD2 (5 bases). Germline values: CDR1 SGHRS, CDR2 YFSETQ. Trimming stripped 0 bases from V and 5 bases from J, with 20 bases between. This CDR3 is built from 17 residues. DNA for the CDR3: TGCGCCAGCAGCTTGGCCGGCCGGGGAGCTAGCCTGGAGACCCAGTACTTC. It yields the protein CASSLAGRGASLETQYF.

A word on this clone: This CDR3 fails to terminate in the conserved phenylalanine or tryptophan, so it likely reflects a read error. It is unclear where the CDR3 begins or ends on the DNA, so no DNA is shown, and the CDR3 is as TCRdb lists it. This chain links TRBV5-5 with TRBJ1-4; no DNA check was done on the table's D call, TRBD1. Germline-derived CDR1 and CDR2 are SGHKS and YYEKEE (reference sequence). The CDR3 spans 13 residues, counting both ends. CDR3: CASSPGTGGPETL.

V gene TRBV19 combines with J gene TRBJ2-5, with TRBD2 matching 8 bases. The CDR3 loop spans 15 amino acids. V lost 5 bases and J lost 7; bases outside the gene matches: 12. Germline values: CDR1 LNHDA, CDR2 SQIVND (reference sequence). The DNA for the CDR3 is TGTGCCAGTAGTCCAGGACTAGCTCGGGGTGGGACCCAGTACTTC. Translated, it gives CASSPGLARGGTQYF.

The V call is TRBV28, the J call TRBJ1-5, with D perhaps matching TRBD1 (6 bases). The ends were cut back, 3 bases at V and 6 bases at J, with 18 bases in the middle. The CDR3 spans 16 residues. Germline values: CDR1 MDHEN, CDR2 SYDVKM. For the CDR3, the DNA is TGTGCCAGCAGTTTTCCTGGCAGGGGATCTGGTCAGCCCCAGCATTTT. This sequence encodes CASSFPGRGSGQPQHF.

This clone was picked up a small number of times. The chain carries TRBV19 and TRBJ2-1; 7 positions match TRBD2. With 5 bases clipped from V and 10 bases from J, the junction kept 11 bases outside the gene matches. Germline V lookup: CDR1 LNHDA, CDR2 SQIVND (reference sequence). This CDR3 region has 14 residues. CDR3 sequence (DNA): TGTGCCAGTAGTCGGAGCGGCCAGCGGGGAGAGCAGTTCTTC. Its protein product is CASSRSGQRGEQFF.